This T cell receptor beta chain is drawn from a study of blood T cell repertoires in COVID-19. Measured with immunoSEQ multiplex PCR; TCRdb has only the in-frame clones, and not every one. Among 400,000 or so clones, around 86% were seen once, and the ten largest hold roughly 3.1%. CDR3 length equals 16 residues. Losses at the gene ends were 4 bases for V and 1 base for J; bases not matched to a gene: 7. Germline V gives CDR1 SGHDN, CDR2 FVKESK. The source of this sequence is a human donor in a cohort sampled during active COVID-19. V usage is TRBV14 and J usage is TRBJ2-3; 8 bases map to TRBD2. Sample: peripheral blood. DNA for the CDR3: TGTGCCAGCAGCCCTTCGGGGCGGGGGGGCACAGATACGCAGTATTTT. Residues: CASSPSGRGGTDTQYF.